This T cell receptor (beta chain) was recorded in a study of shared clonotypes between healthy human individuals. Study in general: Per donor, CD8 memory used one plate, CD8 naive used two, CD4 memory used three and CD4 naive used three. Regarding the study as a whole: An expected dependence of interdonor clonotype sharing on sequencing depth was noted.

In regard to this clone: Its antigen remains unknown.

V was pared by 4 bases and J by 4 bases, with 5 bases of the junction left unmatched. Germline V gene data show CDR1 as MNHEY and CDR2 as SMNVEV (reference sequence). The CDR3 contains 15 residues. An even split of each subset's genomic DNA across several immunoSEQ plates was performed. The authors' processing: Junction-only sequences produced by ImmunoSEQ had no quality scores, so filtering differed. Generated by immunoSEQ multiplex PCR, the TCRdb table keeps only in-frame clones and is missing some. The DNA was the basis for D and trimming; V, J and clone size are from that table. The sample includes about 980,000 clones, around three quarters of them seen just once.

Sequenced: memory CD4+ T cells sorted from blood. Specified subset: CD45RA-negative fraction. This TCR was recovered from a man younger than 30 in good health. The genes are TRBV27 and TRBJ2-1; 9 bases map to TRBD1. In DNA, the CDR3 is TGTGCCAGCAGTTCGGGACAGGGACATTACAATGAGCAGTTCTTC. This codes for CASSSGQGHYNEQFF.